This T cell receptor (beta chain) was observed in a study of beta chain features in type 1 diabetes (dated by TCRdb to the late 2010s). Regarding the study in general: No differences in mean age, gender distribution, total cell number or subset yield were found between patients and healthy donors. A total of about 110,000,000 sorted cells were examined across all samples, and a strong correlation was observed between cell number per subset and RNA yield. The study compared TCRB repertoires of sorted circulating CD4+ T cell subsets between recently diagnosed type 1 diabetes patients and matched healthy donors. Whereas all 30 or so donors provided naive and central memory subsets, regulatory and stem cell-like memory subsets were isolated from just 8 patients and about eight healthy donors.

Paper-wide results and their limitations: The naive, central memory and regulatory TCRB repertoires appeared to resemble one another more closely among patients than among healthy donors. HLA sub-analyses involved small numbers of individuals, so any influence of HLA type on TCRB rearrangement remained unresolved. At VDJ recombination sites, type 1 diabetes patients had fewer insertions and more deleted nucleotides, which implies abnormalities in thymic rearrangement. Because cDNA was sequenced instead of genomic DNA, highly expressing activated cells could be over-represented, though the groups showed no difference in activation or CD3 levels. Shorter templates might have been favored by PCR, but patient and control samples were amplified and corrected together, so both groups would have been affected equally by any skew. Type 1 diabetes patients showed a moderate but significant shortening of TCRB CDR3 length in all four CD4+ subsets.

This clone was recorded a few times. This clone's antigen is unknown. Qualities for individual bases were not recorded, and no much larger clone is one base off. From the cysteine through the phenylalanine, the CDR3 covers 14 amino acids. Solely the CDR3 DNA is kept, with 42 bases framed from the first base. The trim is 3 bases for V and 7 bases for J, with a gap of 12 bases between the germline ends. CDR1 and CDR2 were assigned from the germline V gene as SGHTA and FQGNSA. The entire isolated RNA was reverse transcribed using the High Capacity cDNA Reverse Transcription Kit, and thus expressed TCRB transcripts were sequenced. Deep immunoSEQ sequencing was applied to naive, central memory and regulatory T cell samples, giving an average of about 3.4 million total reads per sample. Sorted cells were lysed in RLT buffer and RNA was extracted with DNase-treated RNeasy Micro or Mini kits, depending on cell number. To prevent cross-contamination, each cell subset was processed individually, whereas patient and healthy donor samples were processed jointly. TCRB sequences were amplified from cDNA with the immunoSEQ multiplex PCR, producing 87-bp fragments spanning the CDR3 region. Amplicons were sequenced on the Illumina HiSeq platform. In the authors' own workflow: Synthetic template baselines were used to correct PCR bias computationally, reads within Hamming distance 2 were collapsed, and singletons that could not be merged were discarded. Reads were aligned against IMGT so that V, D and J genes, CDR3 length and insertions or deletions at six rearrangement sites could be assigned. Within each subset, clonotype counts were normalized to sorted cell number, and only after that were true diversity and Gini coefficients computed with the tcR R package. The overlap coefficient, calculated on TCRB nucleotide sequences, was used to measure repertoire sharing. Out-of-frame TCRB sequences from naive cells were analyzed as a proxy for the pre-selection repertoire. In its TCRdb copy, this immuneACCESS table keeps in-frame sequences only and misses some clones. Where compared with another copy, unresolved V genes explain less than half of these, and the others have no known cause. That table gives V, J and clone size, and the DNA gave D and trimming. Across this sample there are 280,000 or so clones, with 15% seen only once. Less than 0.02% of the sample is in the top ten clones.

Each donor gave one peripheral blood draw, roughly 120 mL on average, collected into heparinised tubes. A BD FACSAria II and a panel including CD45RO, CCR7, CD25, CD127, CD95 and CD27 were used to sort naive, central memory, regulatory and stem cell-like memory CD4+ T cells. All sorted populations exceeded 98% purity. PBMCs were isolated right away by Lymphoprep density gradient centrifugation and were stained directly, without culture. To minimize batch effects, samples were stained and sorted in pairs, one healthy donor with one patient per experiment. The rearranged segments are TRBV7-2 and TRBJ2-2; matching of 6 bases hints at TRBD1 as the D gene. The receptor was isolated from a man aged 18 to 29 with type 1 diabetes. Sequencing was carried out using naive CD4+ T cells from blood. Taken with the paper, the label for cell subset or site translates to: true naive CD4+ T cells. The DNA reads as follows: TGTGCCAGCAGCTTTGGGGGCGCTATCGGGGAGCTGTTTTTT. This gives the protein CASSFGGAIGELFF.